This T cell receptor beta chain was identified in a study of CD8 T cells in ankylosing spondylitis. Study outcomes and limitations: What seemed typical of ankylosing spondylitis blood was a TCR beta motif built from several highly homologous variants. Researchers reportedly found disease-linked clones significantly enriched in matched ankylosing spondylitis synovial fluid. Disease-associated clonotypes exhibited CD8+ identity and were relatively infrequent in peripheral blood.

Comment on this clonotype: Its antigen is still unknown.

Libraries of TCR beta came from quantitative 5'-RACE with molecular barcodes. Each CDR3 protein gets one entry after TCRdb re-called the 5' RACE reads with MiXCR. Counted here are 670,000 or so distinct CDR3 sequences, roughly 19% occurring once; the ten biggest clones make up 19%. Unmatched junction bases numbered 6, after V lost 6 bases and J lost 8 bases. CDR3 length equals 13 residues. The V gene's germline CDR1 is LGHDT and CDR2 YNNKEL (reference sequence). Sequencing was carried out using blood, either unsorted or a sorted T cell fraction (not recorded which). This chain links TRBV3-1 with TRBJ1-2; 10 positions agree with TRBD1. The receptor's source is a male donor with ankylosing spondylitis. The CDR3 is CASRRQGAQGYTF. The CDR3 DNA sequence: TGTGCCAGCAGACGACAGGGGGCGCAGGGCTACACCTTC.